This T cell receptor beta chain stems from a study of cytomegalovirus exposure and HLA in healthy donors. This CDR3 spans 14 amino acids. The germline V gene has CDR1 SGHKS and CDR2 YYEKEE (reference sequence). Deletions cut 2 bases from V and 2 bases from J, with 9 bases between. This clone came up a few times. The antigen remains unidentified. General study points: A few chains linked to CMV were shown in vitro to be specific for CMV antigens.

The PCR made use of 60 Vbeta and 13 Jbeta primers. The protocol was immunoSEQ multiplex PCR, while the TCRdb copy is restricted to in-frame clones and leaves out a portion. The table includes about 170,000 clones, 60% to 80% detected once. Input material: PBMCs. The V call is TRBV5-5, the J call TRBJ2-3; the D gene is possibly TRBD2 (6 bases). This sequence was found in a woman aged 45-65 years in good health and CMV-seropositive. The CDR3 loop reads CASSFGGVTDTQYF. The DNA for the CDR3 is TGTGCCAGCAGCTTCGGAGGGGTCACAGATACGCAGTATTTT. Based on the CDR3 plus reference TRBV5-5 and TRBJ2-3, the full variable domain is DAGVTQSPTHLIKTRGQQVTLRCSPISGHKSVSWYQQVLGQGPQFIFQYYEKEERGRGNFPDRFSARQFPNYSSELNVNALLLGDSALYLCASSFGGVTDTQYFGPGTRLTVL.